These 27 T cell receptor beta chains came from one sample sequenced in a study of cytomegalovirus exposure and HLA in healthy donors. This PCR relied on a set of 60 Vbeta primers and 13 Jbeta primers. Clones were sequenced by immunoSEQ multiplex PCR, and TCRdb holds only the in-frame ones, with some missing. This table holds roughly 100,000 clones, roughly three quarters found once. Specimen: PBMCs. The receptor source for this set is a man aged 25-40 years in good health and CMV-seronegative.

The chain couples TRBV5-1 to TRBJ2-7; 11 bases fit TRBD2. This CDR3 contains 17 residues. The germline gives CDR1 SGHRS, CDR2 YFSETQ. V trimming: 2 bases; J trimming: 2 bases; junction bases outside the gene matches: 9. The CDR3 sequence is CASSFDGMTSGTYEQYF. In nucleotides, the CDR3 is TGCGCCAGCAGCTTTGACGGGATGACTAGCGGGACCTACGAGCAGTACTTC.

The CDR3 is CASGGRLANTEAFF. The CDR3, as DNA: TGTGCCAGCGGCGGTCGACTGGCCAACACTGAAGCTTTCTTT. V and J are TRBV2 and TRBJ1-1; D is ambiguous. The germline V gene encodes CDR1 SNHLY and CDR2 FYNNEI. This CDR3 is 14 amino acids long. Trimming removed 8 bases at V and 2 bases at J, with 15 bases between.

This clone was seen a few times. V usage is TRBV7-9 and J usage is TRBJ1-4, with TRBD1 identical over 8 bases. After removal of 5 bases from V and 4 bases from J, the junction contained 12 bases not matched to a gene. The CDR3 is 17 residues long. CDR1 is SEHNR, CDR2 FQNEAQ, per germline (reference sequence). CDR3 bases: TGTGCCAGCAGCGAGACGTCGTACAGGGGGTTTAATGAAAAACTGTTTTTT. Translated, it gives CASSETSYRGFNEKLFF.

CDR3 protein: CASRLVGREAYGYTF. In nucleotides, the CDR3 is TGTGCCAGTCGCTTAGTCGGACGGGAGGCCTATGGCTACACCTTC. The chain recombines TRBV19 with TRBJ1-2; no firm D call. This CDR3 is 15 amino acids long. Trimming removed 8 bases at V and 4 bases at J, with 20 bases between. Germline V gene data show CDR1 as LNHDA and CDR2 as SQIVND (reference sequence).

This clone was observed a single time. The chain carries TRBV11-3 and TRBJ1-1; D gene uncertain. The germline V gene has CDR1 SGHNT and CDR2 YENEEA. The germline V and J ends were trimmed by 0 bases and 5 bases, with 7 bases remaining between them. This CDR3 has 13 residues. The CDR3 DNA follows: TGTGCCAGCAGCTTAGATCGAGGAACTGAAGCTTTCTTT. Encoded protein: CASSLDRGTEAFF.

The rearrangement uses TRBV9 and TRBJ2-2, with 7 bases identical to TRBD2. Germline V gives CDR1 SGDLS, CDR2 YYNGEE. J lost 5 bases, V lost 3 bases, and 16 bases had no gene match. The CDR3 is 18 amino acids. This CDR3 is CASSEDPLQREGTGELFF. For the CDR3, the DNA is TGTGCCAGCAGCGAGGACCCCCTCCAGCGGGAAGGTACCGGGGAGCTGTTTTTT.

In its sample, this clone was seen once. The rearrangement uses TRBV5-1 and TRBJ1-4; TRBD1 matches at 9 bases. Germline CDR1 reads SGHRS; CDR2 reads YFSETQ. The ends lost 4 bases at V and 2 bases at J; junction bases unmatched: 3. This CDR3 is built from 15 residues. The CDR3 nucleotides read TGCGCCAGCAGCGCGGGGACAGGGACTAATGAAAAACTGTTTTTT. It yields the protein CASSAGTGTNEKLFF.

This clone was seen a few times. V usage is TRBV18 and J usage is TRBJ1-1; 8 bases align to TRBD1. V gave up 6 bases and J gave up 0 bases; unmatched junction bases: 9. CDR3 length equals 16 residues. Germline V lookup: CDR1 KGHSH, CDR2 LQKENI. The CDR3 nucleotides read TGTGCCAGCTCCCCCGGGACAGGCGTGATGAACACTGAAGCTTTCTTT. It specifies CASSPGTGVMNTEAFF.

The J gene is TRBJ2-7, the V gene TRBV13; TRBD2 aligns across 8 bases. Per germline, CDR1 PRHDT and CDR2 FYEKMQ (reference sequence). The V segment lost 2 bases and the J segment 3 bases; nucleotides outside the gene matches: 12. The CDR3 runs to 17 residues. The CDR3 protein is CASSLHVPGLVIYEQYF. DNA of the CDR3: TGTGCCAGCAGCTTACACGTTCCGGGACTAGTAATCTACGAGCAGTACTTC.

This clone was counted between two and nine times. J is TRBJ1-1 and V is TRBV6-1, with 7 bases that match TRBD1. Germline V gene lookup returns CDR1 MNHNS and CDR2 SASEGT. V lost 8 bases, J lost 0 bases, and 6 bases stayed unmatched. The CDR3 has 14 amino acids. CDR3 loop: CASDRDRMNTEAFF. The CDR3, as DNA: TGTGCCAGCGATAGGGACAGAATGAACACTGAAGCTTTCTTT.

The chain combines TRBV9 with TRBJ2-7; D gene unclear. CDR1 is SGDLS, CDR2 YYNGEE, per germline. V shed 0 bases and J shed 2 bases, with 15 bases lying between them. The CDR3 is 16 amino acids. In DNA, the CDR3 is TGTGCCAGCAGCGTAGAGGATGACCCTGGAGCCTACGAGCAGTACTTC. Its protein is CASSVEDDPGAYEQYF.

The chain carries TRBV10-3 and TRBJ2-1; TRBD2 matches at 11 bases. The CDR3 consists of 14 residues. V lost 5 bases to trimming and J lost 9 bases; unmatched junction nucleotides: 6. The germline CDR1 and CDR2 sequences are ENHRY and SYGVKD. The CDR3 DNA follows: TGTGCCATCAGTTTAGCGGGAGGGTTTACTGAGCAGTTCTTC. Protein product: CAISLAGGFTEQFF.

V is TRBV11-3 and J is TRBJ1-1; D perhaps matches TRBD1 (6 bases). The CDR3 length is 13 residues. The V gene's germline CDR1 is SGHNT and CDR2 YENEEA. Trimming stripped 4 bases from V and 5 bases from J, with 11 bases between. CDR3 DNA: TGTGCCAGCAGCTCACCACAGGGAACTGAAGCTTTCTTT. It codes for CASSSPQGTEAFF. The full variable domain, rest sourced from reference TRBV11-3 and TRBJ1-1, is EAGVVQSPRYKIIEKKQPVAFWCNPISGHNTLYWYLQNLGQGPELLIRYENEEAVDDSQLPKDRFSAERLKGVDSTLKIQPAELGDSAVYLCASSSPQGTEAFFGQGTRLTVV.

The J gene is TRBJ2-5, the V gene TRBV5-1; 8 bases are shared with TRBD1. The CDR3 extends over 16 amino acids. Per the germline V gene, CDR1 is SGHRS and CDR2 is YFSETQ. The V gene end was trimmed by 0 bases and the J gene end by 5 bases; junction bases not matched to a gene: 9. CDR3 nucleotide sequence: TGCGCCAGCAGCTTGGCCGGACAGGGTCCGGGGGAGACCCAGTACTTC. It is translated as CASSLAGQGPGETQYF.

The chain has TRBV4-2 and TRBJ1-5; TRBD1 matches at 7 bases. The germline CDR1 and CDR2 sequences are LGHNA and YNFKEQ. The V segment lost 4 bases and the J segment 7 bases; nucleotides outside the gene matches: 4. The CDR3 has 13 residues. DNA of the CDR3: TGTGCCAGCAGCCCCGAGGGGGCCCAGCCCCAGCATTTT. It translates to CASSPEGAQPQHF.

The chain combines TRBV9 with TRBJ1-5; 7 bases are a match to TRBD1. V was pared by 2 bases and J by 4 bases, with 6 bases of the junction left unmatched. The germline V gene has CDR1 SGDLS and CDR2 YYNGEE. The CDR3 sequence is 15 residues long. Written as DNA, the CDR3 is TGTGCCAGCAGCGTCGCCGGGACAGAAAATCAGCCCCAGCATTTT. Translated: CASSVAGTENQPQHF. Complete variable domain (other parts from reference TRBV9 and TRBJ1-5): DSGVTQTPKHLITATGQRVTLRCSPRSGDLSVYWYQQSLDQGLQFLIQYYNGEERAKGNILERFSAQQFPDLHSELNLSSLELGDSALYFCASSVAGTENQPQHFGDGTRLSIL.

This clone turned up a few times. The rearrangement links TRBV7-2 to TRBJ1-1; TRBD1 agrees at 8 bases. The CDR3 spans 13 residues. The germline gives CDR1 SGHTA, CDR2 FQGNSA. V trimming: 10 bases; J trimming: 1 base; junction bases outside the gene matches: 5. The CDR3 nucleotides read TGTGCCAAAAGACAGGGGACGAACACTGAAGCTTTCTTT. This translates into CAKRQGTNTEAFF.

This chain joins TRBV2 and TRBJ1-5; unclear D gene. The V end was cut by 6 bases, the J end by 1 base, with 16 bases between. The CDR3 is 16 amino acids. In germline, CDR1 is SNHLY, CDR2 FYNNEI. CDR3: CASSVGGPQSNQPQHF. The CDR3 DNA reads as TGTGCCAGCAGCGTGGGAGGGCCGCAAAGCAATCAGCCCCAGCATTTT.

This clone was seen a single time. The chain combines TRBV10-2 with TRBJ2-3; 9 bases fit TRBD2. With 11 bases clipped from V and 0 bases from J, the junction kept 3 bases outside the gene matches. Germline CDR1 reads WSHSY; CDR2 reads SAAADI. The CDR3 loop spans 13 amino acids. In DNA, the CDR3 is TGCGCCGCGGGGGGGGAAAGCACAGATACGCAGTATTTT. As protein: CAAGGESTDTQYF.

This clone was seen a single time. The rearrangement uses TRBV28 and TRBJ1-2; tentative D call: TRBD1 (5 bases). Trimming removed 5 bases from V and 2 bases from J, with 18 bases in between. The length of the CDR3 is 16 residues. CDR1 is MDHEN, CDR2 SYDVKM, per germline. CDR3 sequence reads: CASSAYRDSENYGYTF. The CDR3 nucleotides are TGTGCCAGCAGTGCATACCGGGACTCAGAAAACTATGGCTACACCTTC.

This clone was observed a few times. The chain is built from TRBV11-2 and TRBJ1-2; the D is unclear. The CDR3 covers 15 residues. From germline, CDR1 is SGHAT and CDR2 FQNNGV. V was clipped by 1 base and J by 4 bases, with 13 bases between them. CDR3 sequence: CASSLGRGKGYGYTF. The CDR3 bases are TGTGCCAGCAGCTTAGGTCGGGGAAAGGGCTATGGCTACACCTTC.

The table lists this clone with a few counts. The rearrangement joins TRBV28 to TRBJ1-5; no clear D. This CDR3 contains 14 residues. The V end was cut by 9 bases, the J end by 0 bases, with 12 bases between. Germline V gene data show CDR1 as MDHEN and CDR2 as SYDVKM. The CDR3 spells CASRSRNSNQPQHF. CDR3 bases: TGTGCCAGTCGCAGTCGAAATAGCAATCAGCCCCAGCATTTT.

This clone occurred once. Written as DNA, the CDR3 is TGTGCCAGCAGTCAACAGGGGGGAAACATTCAGTACTTC. The encoded protein is CASSQQGGNIQYF. The genes are TRBV28 and TRBJ2-4, with 8 nucleotides matching TRBD1. V trimming: 5 bases; J trimming: 6 bases; junction bases outside the gene matches: 3. In germline, CDR1 is MDHEN, CDR2 SYDVKM. This CDR3 region has 13 residues.

The table lists this clone with a few counts. This chain connects TRBV6-6 to TRBJ1-1, with D possibly TRBD1 on 6 matching bases. V dropped 6 bases and J dropped 0 bases, with 8 bases sitting between them. This CDR3 spans 13 amino acids. CDR1 is MNHNY and CDR2 is SVGAGI in the germline V gene (reference sequence). The CDR3 nucleotides are TGTGCCAGCAGACGGGACATGAACACTGAAGCTTTCTTT. Translating gives CASRRDMNTEAFF.

This sequence joins TRBV2 and TRBJ2-1; 9 bases line up with TRBD2. CDR1 SNHLY and CDR2 FYNNEI come from the germline V gene. The CDR3 has 18 residues. J was trimmed by 2 bases and V by 5 bases; bases with no gene match: 13. CDR3 sequence: CASSPGLAGGGAYNEQFF. The DNA of the CDR3 is TGTGCCAGCAGTCCGGGACTAGCAGGGGGAGGGGCCTACAATGAGCAGTTCTTC. The full variable domain, rest sourced from reference TRBV2 and TRBJ2-1, is EPEVTQTPSHQVTQMGQEVILRCVPISNHLYFYWYRQILGQKVEFLVSFYNNEISEKSEIFDDQFSVERPDGSNFTLKIRSTKLEDSAMYFCASSPGLAGGGAYNEQFFGPGTRLTVL.

V gene TRBV5-1 combines with J gene TRBJ2-3; D perhaps matches TRBD2 (5 bases). Germline V gene lookup returns CDR1 SGHRS and CDR2 YFSETQ. V was cut by 3 bases and J by 2 bases, with 13 bases left in between. There are 15 residues in the CDR3. CDR3 nucleotides: TGCGCCAGCAGCTATACGGGATACGACACAGATACGCAGTATTTT. Protein: CASSYTGYDTDTQYF.

The chain is built from TRBV19 and TRBJ1-5; 9 nucleotides agree with TRBD1. The CDR3 consists of 15 residues. CDR1 LNHDA and CDR2 SQIVND come from the germline V gene (reference sequence). Trimming removed 2 bases from V and 4 bases from J; junction bases left unmatched: 3. The DNA for the CDR3 is TGTGCCAGTAGTATAAGACAGGGGGTAAATCAGCCCCAGCATTTT. It encodes CASSIRQGVNQPQHF.